This T cell receptor beta chain was profiled in a study of identical twins. TCRdb itself ran the 5' RACE reads through MiXCR, one entry per CDR3 protein. The sample has approximately 620,000 distinct CDR3 sequences; about 9.4% are singletons. As regards this clonotype: No antigen is known for it.

Study-level points and caveats: Surplus twin overlap in beta out-of-frame sequences was less pronounced. Twin pairs' shared out-of-frame alpha sequences were enriched in low generation probability.

Germline trimming cut 4 bases from V and 2 bases from J; bases unmatched to any gene: 10. CDR1 and CDR2 (germline): MNHNS, SASEGT. The CDR3 totals 17 residues. This same sample was also taken into another study, of yellow fever vaccine responses in identical twins. This second study says: A vaccine T cell response that seemed partly convergent and partly personalized was reported in twins.

Material: PBMCs. The TCR originated in a woman younger than 30 in good health. The chain links TRBV6-1 to TRBJ2-1, with 8 bases identical to TRBD2. In DNA form, the CDR3 reads TGTGCCAGCAGTGGACCCTCTGAGACTAGCGCCTACAATGAGCAGTTCTTC. As protein: CASSGPSETSAYNEQFF.